This TCR beta chain was identified during a study of blood T cell repertoires in COVID-19. Overall study: Specimens from acute and convalescent COVID-19 originated in the United States, Italy and Spain. T cells, B-cell-depleted T cells, or PBMCs provided the cDNA or gDNA that served as material.

The V segment lost 5 bases and the J segment 4 bases; nucleotides outside the gene matches: 12. The CDR3 runs to 17 residues. Looked up from germline, CDR1 is SNHLY and CDR2 is FYNNEI. In the original processing: Estimated nucleated cell counts came from reference gene primer amplification. Data came from immunoSEQ multiplex PCR; TCRdb stores just in-frame clones and leaves some out. V and J calls and clone size come straight from that table; D and trimming were deduced from the DNA. The sample carries more than 150,000 clones, around 75% recorded once. The sequence came from a woman of 80 years or more with acute or convalescent COVID-19. The chain links TRBV2 to TRBJ2-7; 12 bases are shared with TRBD2. The sequencing sample was made of peripheral blood. Here the CDR3 reads CASSTGTSGWEGYEQYF. The CDR3 nucleotides read TGTGCCAGCAGTACCGGGACTAGCGGGTGGGAAGGGTACGAGCAGTACTTC.